The present T cell receptor beta chain was sequenced within a study of Ad26.COV2.S vaccination and SARS-CoV-2 variants. Findings and limits, study-wide: The study found similar non-spike TCR breadth in vaccine and placebo recipients. Substantial post-vaccination breadth of spike-specific CD8+ and CD4+ T cell responses was reported.

Worth noting for this clone: The antigen is not known.

The CDR3 contains 17 residues. With 3 bases removed from V and 2 bases from J, the gap between germline ends came to 18 bases. Libraries were prepared by immunoSEQ multiplex PCR; TCRdb keeps only in-frame clonotypes and omits some of them. The table records approximately 340,000 clones, 92% of them present only once. This receptor was taken from a human donor who had recovered from COVID-19. The chain has TRBV5-3 and TRBJ1-5; D is unclear. TRBV5-3 is assigned to the ORF class and has an uncertain function. Sequenced here: peripheral blood, sampled after recovery from COVID-19. The CDR3 loop reads CARSWTLEGEGNQPQHF. The CDR3 DNA sequence: TGTGCCAGAAGCTGGACGTTAGAGGGCGAGGGCAATCAGCCCCAGCATTTT.